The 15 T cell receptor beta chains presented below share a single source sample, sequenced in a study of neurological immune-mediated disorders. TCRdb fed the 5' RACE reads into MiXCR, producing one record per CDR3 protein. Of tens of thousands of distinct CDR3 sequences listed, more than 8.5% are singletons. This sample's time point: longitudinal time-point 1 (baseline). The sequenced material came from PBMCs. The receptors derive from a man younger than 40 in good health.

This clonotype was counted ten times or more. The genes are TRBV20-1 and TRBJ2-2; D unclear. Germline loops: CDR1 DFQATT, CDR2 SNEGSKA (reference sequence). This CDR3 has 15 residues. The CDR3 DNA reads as TGCAGGTCCGAGACGAAAACAGCGAACACCGGGGAGCTGTTTTTT. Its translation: CRSETKTANTGELFF.

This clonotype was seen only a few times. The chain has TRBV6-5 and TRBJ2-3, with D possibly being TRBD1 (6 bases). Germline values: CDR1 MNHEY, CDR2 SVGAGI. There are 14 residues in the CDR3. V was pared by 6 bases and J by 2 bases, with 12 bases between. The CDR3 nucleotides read TGTGCCAGCAGCCTACAGGGATACACAGATACGCAGTATTTT. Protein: CASSLQGYTDTQYF.

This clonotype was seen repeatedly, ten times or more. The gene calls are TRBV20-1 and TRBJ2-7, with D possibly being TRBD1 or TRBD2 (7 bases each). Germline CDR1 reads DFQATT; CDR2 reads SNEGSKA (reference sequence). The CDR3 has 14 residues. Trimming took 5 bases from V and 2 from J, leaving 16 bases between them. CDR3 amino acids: CSAPRGGNTYEQYF. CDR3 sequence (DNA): TGCAGTGCTCCCAGGGGGGGAAACACCTACGAGCAGTACTTC.

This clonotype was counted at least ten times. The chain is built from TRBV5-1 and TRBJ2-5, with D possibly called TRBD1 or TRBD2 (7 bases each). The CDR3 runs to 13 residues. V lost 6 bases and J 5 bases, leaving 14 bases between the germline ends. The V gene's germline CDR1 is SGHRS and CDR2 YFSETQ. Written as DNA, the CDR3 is TGCGCCAGCACCCCCAGGGGGGGCGAGACCCAGTACTTC. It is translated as CASTPRGGETQYF.

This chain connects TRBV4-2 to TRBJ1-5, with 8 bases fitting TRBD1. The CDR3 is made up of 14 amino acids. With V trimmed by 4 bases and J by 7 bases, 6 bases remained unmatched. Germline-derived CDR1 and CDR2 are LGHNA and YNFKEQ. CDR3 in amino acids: CASSLDREGQPQHF. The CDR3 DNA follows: TGTGCCAGCAGCCTGGACAGGGAGGGCCAGCCCCAGCATTTT.

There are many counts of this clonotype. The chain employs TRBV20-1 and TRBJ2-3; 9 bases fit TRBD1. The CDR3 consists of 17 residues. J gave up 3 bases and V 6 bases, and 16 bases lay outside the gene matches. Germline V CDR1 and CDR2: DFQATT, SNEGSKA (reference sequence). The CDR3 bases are TGCAGTGCAATCCCCCGGGACAGGGTAGTGAGGACAGATACGCAGTATTTT. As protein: CSAIPRDRVVRTDTQYF.

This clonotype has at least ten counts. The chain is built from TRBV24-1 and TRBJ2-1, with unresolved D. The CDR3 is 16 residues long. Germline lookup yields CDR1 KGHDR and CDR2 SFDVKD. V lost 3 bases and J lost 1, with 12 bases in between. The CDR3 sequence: CATSDDPRHSYNEQFF. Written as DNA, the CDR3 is TGTGCCACCAGTGATGACCCTCGACATTCCTACAATGAGCAGTTCTTC.

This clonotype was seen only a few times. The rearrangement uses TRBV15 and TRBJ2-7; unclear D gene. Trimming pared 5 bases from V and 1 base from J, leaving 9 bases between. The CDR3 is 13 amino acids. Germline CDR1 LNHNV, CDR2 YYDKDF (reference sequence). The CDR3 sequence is CATSRARSYEQYF. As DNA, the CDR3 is TGTGCCACCAGCCGAGCCCGATCCTACGAGCAGTACTTC. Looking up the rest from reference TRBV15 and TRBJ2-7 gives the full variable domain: DAMVIQNPRYQVTQFGKPVTLSCSQTLNHNVMYWYQQKSSQAPKLLFHYYDKDFNNEADTPDNFQSRRPNTSFCFLDIRSPGLGDTAMYLCATSRARSYEQYFGPGTRLTVT.

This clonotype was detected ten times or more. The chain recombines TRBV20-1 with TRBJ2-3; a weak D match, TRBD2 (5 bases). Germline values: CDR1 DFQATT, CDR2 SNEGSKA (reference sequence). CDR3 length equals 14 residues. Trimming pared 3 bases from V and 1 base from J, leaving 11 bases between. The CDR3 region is CSASSGRGTDTQYF. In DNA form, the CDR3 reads TGCAGTGCTAGTTCTGGGAGAGGCACAGATACGCAGTATTTT.

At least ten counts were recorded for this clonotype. CDR3 protein: CASSRGLSGANVLTF. The DNA for the CDR3 is TGTGCCAGCAGCCGGGGCCTCTCTGGGGCCAACGTCCTGACTTTC. This rearrangement joins TRBV7-9 to TRBJ2-6; the D gene could be TRBD1 or TRBD2 (5 bases each). This CDR3 has 15 residues. Germline CDR1 SEHNR, CDR2 FQNEAQ (reference sequence). The V end lost 5 bases, the J end lost 0 bases, and 8 bases lay between the germline ends.

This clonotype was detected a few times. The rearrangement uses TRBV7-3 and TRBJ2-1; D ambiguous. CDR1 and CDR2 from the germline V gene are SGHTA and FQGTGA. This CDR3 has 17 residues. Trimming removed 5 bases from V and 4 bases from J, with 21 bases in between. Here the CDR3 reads CASSPRAGPSGYNEQFF. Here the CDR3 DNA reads TGTGCCAGCAGCCCGCGAGCTGGGCCCTCCGGATACAATGAGCAGTTCTTC. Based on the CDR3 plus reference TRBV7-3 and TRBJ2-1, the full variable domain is GAGVSQTPSNKVTEKGKYVELRCDPISGHTALYWYRQSLGQGPEFLIYFQGTGAADDSGLPNDRFFAVRPEGSVSTLKIQRTERGDSAVYLCASSPRAGPSGYNEQFFGPGTRLTVL.

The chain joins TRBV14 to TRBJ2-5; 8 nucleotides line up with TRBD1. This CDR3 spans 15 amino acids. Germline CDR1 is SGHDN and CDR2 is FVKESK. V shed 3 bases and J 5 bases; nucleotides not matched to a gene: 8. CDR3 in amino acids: CASSQVDRGLETQYF. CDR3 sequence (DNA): TGTGCCAGCAGCCAGGTCGACAGGGGCCTCGAGACCCAGTACTTC. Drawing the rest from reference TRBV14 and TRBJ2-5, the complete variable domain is EAGVTQFPSHSVIEKGQTVTLRCDPISGHDNLYWYRRVMGKEIKFLLHFVKESKQDESGMPNNRFLAERTGGTYSTLKVQPAELEDSGVYFCASSQVDRGLETQYFGPGTRLLVL.

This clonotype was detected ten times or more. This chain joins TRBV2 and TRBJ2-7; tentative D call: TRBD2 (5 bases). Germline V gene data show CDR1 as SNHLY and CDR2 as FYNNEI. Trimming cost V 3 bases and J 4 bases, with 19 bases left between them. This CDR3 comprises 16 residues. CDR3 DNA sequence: TGTGCCAGCAGTGACAGTTGGTTGGGGAGTGGTTACGAGCAGTACTTC. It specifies CASSDSWLGSGYEQYF.

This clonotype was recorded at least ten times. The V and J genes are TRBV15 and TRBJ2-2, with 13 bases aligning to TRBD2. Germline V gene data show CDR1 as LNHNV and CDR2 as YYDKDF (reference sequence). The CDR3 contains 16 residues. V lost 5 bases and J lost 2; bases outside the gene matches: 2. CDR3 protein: CATSGTSGANTGELFF. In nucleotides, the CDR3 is TGTGCCACCAGCGGGACTAGCGGGGCCAACACCGGGGAGCTGTTTTTT.

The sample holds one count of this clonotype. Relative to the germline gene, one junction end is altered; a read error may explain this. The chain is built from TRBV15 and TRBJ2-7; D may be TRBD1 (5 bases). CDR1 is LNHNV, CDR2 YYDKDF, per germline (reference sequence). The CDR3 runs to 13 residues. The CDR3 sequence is CATSRARVYEQYF. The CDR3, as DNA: TGCGCCACCAGCCGGGCCAGGGTTTACGAGCAGTACTTC.